Each of the 22 T cell receptor beta chains below was sequenced from the same sample in a study of lung T cells in sarcoidosis with Löfgren's syndrome. MiXCR, run by TCRdb on the reads, gives a single entry per CDR3 protein. The sample contains 55,000 to 80,000 distinct CDR3 sequences, 20% to 25% of which appear only once. The sample was CD4+ T cells from PBMCs. Receptor source: a human donor with sarcoidosis (Löfgren's syndrome or another form), or a control subject (not recorded which).

In this sample, this clonotype turned up a few times. This sequence joins TRBV11-2 and TRBJ1-1; possible D gene TRBD1, 6 bases. V shed 2 bases and J shed 3 bases, with 13 bases lying between them. Germline loops: CDR1 SGHAT, CDR2 FQNNGV. The CDR3 is 15 amino acids. The CDR3 DNA follows: TGTGCCAGCAGCTTATTTACACAGGGCGACACTGAAGCTTTCTTT. Translating gives CASSLFTQGDTEAFF.

The V and J genes are TRBV19 and TRBJ2-5, with 9 bases that match TRBD1. The junction had 10 bases not matched to a gene; V was cut back by 5 bases and J by 3 bases. CDR1 is LNHDA and CDR2 is SQIVND in the germline V gene (reference sequence). This CDR3 is built from 16 residues. CDR3 in DNA: TGTGCCAGTAGTGAGGGGACAGGGTTGGGGGAAGAGACCCAGTACTTC. This translates into CASSEGTGLGEETQYF.

The chain links TRBV11-2 to TRBJ2-7, with D possibly being TRBD1 or TRBD2 (5 bases each). Trimming took 4 bases from V and 0 from J, leaving 16 bases between them. The germline CDR1 and CDR2 sequences are SGHAT and FQNNGV. The CDR3 extends over 16 amino acids. This CDR3 is CASSSFRDPNSYEQYF. CDR3 in DNA: TGTGCCAGCAGCTCCTTCCGGGACCCCAACTCCTACGAGCAGTACTTC. The variable domain in full, completed from reference TRBV11-2 and TRBJ2-7, reads EAGVAQSPRYKIIEKRQSVAFWCNPISGHATLYWYQQILGQGPKLLIQFQNNGVVDDSQLPKDRFSAERLKGVDSTLKIQPAKLEDSAVYLCASSSFRDPNSYEQYFGPGTRLTVT.

This clonotype was picked up many times. The chain combines TRBV6-1 with TRBJ2-3; D gene uncertain. The CDR3 length is 12 residues. The germline V gene encodes CDR1 MNHNS and CDR2 SASEGT. The V and J ends lost 5 bases and 4 bases respectively, with 7 bases between them. This CDR3 is CASSRRPDTQYF. Here the CDR3 DNA reads TGTGCCAGCAGTCGTAGACCAGATACGCAGTATTTT.

The table lists this clonotype with many counts. The V and J genes are TRBV6-2 or TRBV6-3 and TRBJ2-1, with unresolved D. This CDR3 is 13 amino acids long. CDR1 and CDR2 from the germline V gene are MNHEY and SVGEGT. Deletions cut 2 bases from V and 7 bases from J, with 9 bases between. CDR3 amino acids: CASSYADENEQFF. In nucleotides, the CDR3 is TGTGCCAGCAGTTACGCCGATGAGAATGAGCAGTTCTTC.

This clonotype appeared many times. This sequence joins TRBV6-1 and TRBJ1-1, with a tentative D call TRBD1 (5 bases). The CDR3 contains 15 residues. Trimming removed 4 bases at V and 3 bases at J, with 15 bases between. Germline CDR1 MNHNS, CDR2 SASEGT. The CDR3 sequence: CASSGNTGGDTEAFF. For the CDR3, the DNA is TGTGCCAGCAGTGGTAACACGGGGGGGGACACTGAAGCTTTCTTT.

This clonotype was detected ten times or more. The chain combines TRBV7-2 with TRBJ1-2, with 8 bases that match TRBD1. V lost 6 bases to trimming and J lost 4 bases; unmatched junction nucleotides: 10. CDR1 and CDR2 (germline): SGHTA, FQGNSA. The CDR3 length is 15 residues. This CDR3 is CASSFDRGGLYGYTF. The DNA of the CDR3 is TGTGCCAGCAGTTTCGACAGGGGAGGCCTCTATGGCTACACCTTC.

Details on this clonotype: A much larger clone sits a single nucleotide away, making a read error possible. The rearrangement joins TRBV28 to TRBJ2-5; D possibly uses TRBD1 or TRBD2 (6 bases each). This CDR3 region has 13 residues. CDR1 and CDR2 from the germline V gene are MDHEN and SYDVKM. The CDR3: CASSWGASEIQYF. The CDR3 DNA reads TGTGCCAGCAGTTGGGGGGCGTCCGAGATCCAGTACTTC. The whole variable domain, remainder taken from reference TRBV28 and TRBJ2-5, is DVKVTQSSRYLVKRTGEKVFLECVQDMDHENMFWYRQDPGLGLRLIYFSYDVKMKEKGDIPEGYSVSREKKERFSLILESASTNQTSMYLCASSWGASEIQYFGPGTRLLVL.

This clonotype was observed at least ten times. This rearrangement joins TRBV15 to TRBJ2-1, with a weak D call TRBD2 (6 bases). The CDR3 spans 15 residues. The germline V and J ends were trimmed by 3 bases and 3 bases, with 12 bases remaining between them. Germline CDR1 LNHNV, CDR2 YYDKDF (reference sequence). The CDR3, as DNA: TGTGCCACCAGCAGGGGCGGGACTCACTACAATGAGCAGTTCTTC. Translated, it gives CATSRGGTHYNEQFF.

This clonotype was recorded many times. This chain joins TRBV4-3 and TRBJ2-3; D is unresolved. V lost 4 bases and J lost 0, with 11 bases in between. The CDR3 is 15 amino acids. Germline values: CDR1 LGHNA, CDR2 YSLEER. The CDR3 bases are TGCGCCAGCAGCCGTACAGATGCTAGCACAGATACGCAGTATTTT. Amino acids: CASSRTDASTDTQYF.

Concerning this clonotype itself: A much larger clone sits a single nucleotide away, making a read error possible. DNA for the CDR3: TGTGCCAGCATCCCTCGGCTTCAGCCCCAGCATTTT. Amino acid sequence: CASIPRLQPQHF. The chain is built from TRBV6-8 and TRBJ1-5; D is ambiguous. This CDR3 comprises 12 residues. V lost 7 bases and J lost 6, with 10 bases in between. The V gene's germline CDR1 is MNHGY and CDR2 SAAAGT.

The J gene is TRBJ2-5, the V gene TRBV18, with TRBD2 as a possible D gene (5 bases). The germline V and J ends were trimmed by 1 base and 2 bases, with 17 bases remaining between them. Germline V gene data show CDR1 as KGHSH and CDR2 as LQKENI. CDR3 size: 17 residues. The CDR3 sequence: CASSPLASRATQETQYF. CDR3 bases: TGTGCCAGCTCACCACTGGCTAGCAGAGCGACACAAGAGACCCAGTACTTC.

This sequence joins TRBV4-1 and TRBJ1-2; no clear D. CDR1 is MGHRA and CDR2 is YSYEKL in the germline V gene. The CDR3 contains 16 residues. V dropped 0 bases and J dropped 3 bases, with 14 bases sitting between them. The CDR3 DNA reads TGCGCCAGCAGCCAAGAAGTGGAGCGGCGGTACTATGGCTACACCTTC. Amino acids: CASSQEVERRYYGYTF.

CDR3: CASSFHTGQYEAFF. In DNA, the CDR3 is TGTGCCAGCAGTTTTCACACGGGACAGTATGAAGCTTTCTTT. V and J are TRBV12-3 or TRBV12-4 and TRBJ1-1; the match to TRBD1 covers 7 bases. The CDR3 has 14 amino acids. V lost 3 bases and J lost 7; bases outside the gene matches: 8.

In this sample, this clonotype turned up many times. The chain is built from TRBV6-1 and TRBJ2-3; no clear D. The CDR3 runs 12 residues. Per germline, CDR1 MNHNS and CDR2 SASEGT. Trimming took 6 bases from V and 8 from J, leaving 12 bases between them. CDR3 protein: CASRPDTATQYF. CDR3 DNA sequence: TGTGCCAGCAGACCCGACACTGCTACGCAGTATTTT.

At least ten counts were recorded for this clonotype. The rearrangement joins TRBV6-6 to TRBJ1-3; D is uncertain. Germline V lookup: CDR1 MNHNY, CDR2 SVGAGI (reference sequence). The V and J ends lost 2 bases and 4 bases respectively, with 15 bases between them. The CDR3 runs 16 residues. The CDR3 loop is CASSYMSSTSGNTIYF. DNA for the CDR3: TGTGCCAGCAGTTACATGTCGTCCACCTCAGGAAACACCATATATTTT.

This clonotype was seen many times. The chain employs TRBV28 and TRBJ1-5; D remains ambiguous. V was pared by 1 base and J by 5 bases, with 3 bases between. This CDR3 has 12 amino acids. The V gene's germline CDR1 is MDHEN and CDR2 SYDVKM. CDR3 region: CASSLSYQPQHF. The CDR3 nucleotides read TGTGCCAGCAGTTTATCTTATCAGCCCCAGCATTTT.

The rearrangement joins TRBV18 to TRBJ2-1, with TRBD2 identical over 10 bases. CDR1 and CDR2 (germline): KGHSH, LQKENI. Unmatched junction bases numbered 2, after V lost 3 bases and J lost 6 bases. The CDR3 covers 14 residues. CDR3 sequence reads: CASSPRLAGNEQFF. CDR3 in DNA: TGTGCCAGCTCACCGAGACTAGCGGGCAATGAGCAGTTCTTC.

Ten or more counts support this clonotype. The chain has TRBV20-1 and TRBJ2-5; maybe TRBD1 (6 bases). The CDR3 runs 13 residues. Per germline, CDR1 DFQATT and CDR2 SNEGSKA (reference sequence). Trimming took off 7 bases at V and 5 bases at J, with 17 bases between the two ends. The CDR3 protein is CSVLDRVDETQYF. CDR3 sequence (DNA): TGCAGTGTCTTGGACAGAGTAGATGAGACCCAGTACTTC.

The chain joins TRBV18 to TRBJ2-5, with 9 bases that match TRBD1. This CDR3 has 14 residues. V lost 6 bases to trimming and J lost 5 bases; unmatched junction nucleotides: 7. The V gene's germline CDR1 is KGHSH and CDR2 LQKENI. CDR3 bases: TGTGCCAGCTCCATGACAGGGGGTCGGGAGACCCAGTACTTC. Translating it yields CASSMTGGRETQYF.

The genes are TRBV29-1 and TRBJ1-1; D perhaps matches TRBD1 (6 bases). V was clipped by 7 bases and J by 3 bases, with 15 bases between them. Germline assignment: CDR1 SQVTM and CDR2 ANQGSEA. The CDR3 is 13 amino acids. CDR3 sequence (DNA): TGCAGCGGCCTCGGAGGGGGATACACTGAAGCTTTCTTT. This encodes CSGLGGGYTEAFF.

Details on this clonotype: A much bigger clone sits one base away, suggesting this may be a read error. The chain links TRBV6-5 to TRBJ2-7; D remains unclear. There are 11 residues in the CDR3. Germline V lookup: CDR1 MNHEY, CDR2 SVGAGI. CDR3 DNA: TGTGCCAGCAGTTCAAGATACGAGCAGTGCTTC. Translated: CASSSRYEQCF.